This T cell receptor beta chain was sequenced in a study of blood T cell repertoires in COVID-19 (dated by TCRdb to the early 2020s). In terms of the full investigation: Samples covering the acute and convalescent phases of COVID-19 were provided by collaborators in the United States, Italy and Spain. The prospective study material was composed of cDNA or gDNA derived from T cells, B-cell-depleted T cells, or PBMCs. Deeply sampled blood TCRbeta repertoires from subjects exposed to, actively infected with, or recovered from COVID-19 were included in the dataset. The repertoires were made available in a free public database intended to serve as a resource for research on the immune response to SARS-CoV-2. The samples were drawn from the first 160 participants of the ongoing ImmuneRACE study and from under 1,500 subjects provided by 6 global collaborators. Nearly every sample came with metadata listing a de-identified subject ID, COVID-19 status, age in years and sex. Where available, HLA class I and class II types were obtained from metadata supplied by the sample provider rather than from assay-based typing. The full study reports these points: Clinical and demographic metadata were provided uncurated, with the amount varying by source and participant.

The germline V end is reduced by 5 bases and the J end by 5 bases; junction bases left unmatched: 17. Based on the germline V gene (reference sequence), the CDR1 and CDR2 sequences are SEHNR and FQNEAQ. The CDR3 runs 19 amino acids, cysteine and phenylalanine included. The retained sequence is limited to the CDR3, 57 bases, with the frame set at the first base. In the prospective study, participants were roughly 18 to 100 years old, resided in about two dozen geographic areas of the United States, and were enrolled through a virtual design. In the prospective study, cohorts were assigned on the basis of participant-reported clinical history obtained from a screening survey and a study questionnaire. Recovered participants in ImmuneRACE Cohort 3 were defined by two consecutive negative NP/OP PCR tests, clearance by a healthcare professional, or resolution of symptoms. Each participant in the prospective study had whole blood, serum and a nasopharyngeal or oropharyngeal swab collected by mobile phlebotomists. Participants in the prospective study had the option to provide additional blood draws and questionnaires over a 2-month period. Before DNA extraction, prospective study blood samples were shipped either frozen or at room temperature.

TCRbeta CDR3 regions were amplified from genomic DNA by means of the immunoSEQ Assay, a bias-controlled multiplex PCR. The study's own analysis went as follows. Nucleated cell counts per sample were estimated from amplification of reference gene primers within the assay. To quantify the absolute abundance of each unique TCRbeta CDR3 rearrangement, sequence reads were collapsed and filtered. For each sample, productive Simpson clonality was calculated as the square root of Simpson's diversity index across productive rearrangements. Not all clones reach the TCRdb copy of this immuneACCESS table, which keeps in-frame sequences only. Checked studies attribute under half of the gap to unresolved V genes and leave the rest unexplained. V, J and clone size are taken as reported in that table, and D and trimming were inferred from the DNA itself. Here the sample has 290,000 or so clones; around nine tenths occur a single time. The top ten hold approximately 2.5% of the sample.

As for this clone: The clone's antigen remains unknown. Per-base quality was not reported, and no clone a single base away is much larger than it.

The source material was PBMCs or T cells enriched from blood (not recorded which). This receptor was obtained from a woman aged 18-35 years who had recovered from COVID-19. This chain joins TRBV7-9 to TRBJ2-7; 14 bases in the middle match TRBD2. In nucleotides, the sequence is TGTGCCAGCAGCCCCCTAAAGGGGACTAGCGGGAGCGGTCCCCACGAGCAGTACTTC. This sequence encodes CASSPLKGTSGSGPHEQYF.